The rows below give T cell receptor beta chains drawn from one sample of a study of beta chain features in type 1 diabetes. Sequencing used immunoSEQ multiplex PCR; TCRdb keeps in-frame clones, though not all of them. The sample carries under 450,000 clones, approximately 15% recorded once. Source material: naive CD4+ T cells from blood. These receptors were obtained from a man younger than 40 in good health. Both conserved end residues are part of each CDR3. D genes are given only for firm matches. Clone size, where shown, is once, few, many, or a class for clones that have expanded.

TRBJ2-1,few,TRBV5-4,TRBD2,CASSRSSGTIHNEQFF,TGTGCCAGCAGCCGCAGCTCCGGGACTATCCACAATGAGCAGTTCTTC
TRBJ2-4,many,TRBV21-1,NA,CASRRQNENIQYF,TGTGCCAGCCGGAGGCAGAACGAAAACATTCAGTACTTC
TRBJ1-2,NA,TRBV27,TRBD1,CASSTRQGGYGYTF,TGTGCCAGCAGTACGAGACAGGGTGGCTATGGCTACACCTTC
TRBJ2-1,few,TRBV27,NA,CASRREGVQFF,TGTGCCAGCCGACGAGAAGGTGTGCAGTTCTTC
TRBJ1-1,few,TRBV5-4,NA,CASSAGVNTEAFF,TGTGCCAGCAGCGCAGGGGTGAACACTGAAGCTTTCTTT
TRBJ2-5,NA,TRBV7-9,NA,CASSLGLETQYF,TGTGCCAGCAGCCTAGGGCTGGAGACCCAGTACTTC
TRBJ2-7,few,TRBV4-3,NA,CASSQLVTSYSYEQYF,TGCGCCAGCAGCCAATTAGTAACTAGCTACTCCTACGAGCAGTACTTC
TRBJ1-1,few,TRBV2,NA,CASIRELNTEAFF,TGTGCCAGCATAAGAGAACTGAACACTGAAGCTTTCTTT
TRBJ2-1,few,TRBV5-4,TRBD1,CASSFIPQGYNEQFF,TGTGCCAGCAGCTTTATCCCACAGGGGTACAATGAGCAGTTCTTC
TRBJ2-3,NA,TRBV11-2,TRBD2,CASSPDRLAGAGF,TGTGCCAGCAGCCCGGATAGACTAGCGGGGGCCGGATTC
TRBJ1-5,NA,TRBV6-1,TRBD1,CASSTGGNQPQHF,TGTGCCAGCAGTACAGGGGGCAATCAGCCCCAGCATTTT
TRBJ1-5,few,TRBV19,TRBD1,CASYNRQGGGQPQHF,TGTGCCAGTTACAACCGACAGGGAGGGGGTCAGCCCCAGCATTTT
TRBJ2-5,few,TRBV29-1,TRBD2,CSVEGLAGHRETQYF,TGCAGCGTTGAGGGGCTAGCGGGGCACCGAGAGACCCAGTACTTC
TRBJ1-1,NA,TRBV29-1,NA,CSVENGVTDGTLAFF,TGCAGCGTTGAGAATGGGGTAACAGACGGGACGCTGGCTTTCTTT
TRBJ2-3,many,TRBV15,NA,CATSSPGRGATDTQYF,TGTGCCACCAGCAGTCCGGGGAGGGGGGCGACAGATACGCAGTATTTT
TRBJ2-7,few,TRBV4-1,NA,CASSQDRRGDYEQYF,TGCGCCAGCAGCCAAGATCGCAGGGGCGACTACGAGCAGTACTTC
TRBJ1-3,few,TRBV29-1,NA,CSVGEFPGNTIYF,TGCAGCGTCGGAGAGTTCCCTGGAAACACCATATATTTT
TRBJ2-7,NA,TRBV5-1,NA,CASSLDSLSYEQYF,TGCGCCAGCAGTTTAGACAGTCTGTCCTACGAGCAGTACTTC
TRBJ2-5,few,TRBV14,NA,CASSQVPASRETQYF,TGTGCCAGCAGCCAAGTTCCAGCTTCCAGAGAGACCCAGTACTTC
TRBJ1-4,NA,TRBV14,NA,CASSSMAATNEKLFF,TGTGCCAGCAGCTCAATGGCCGCAACTAATGAAAAACTGTTTTTT
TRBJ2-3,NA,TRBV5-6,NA,CASSLKATDTQYF,TGTGCCAGCAGCTTGAAGGCCACAGATACGCAGTATTTT
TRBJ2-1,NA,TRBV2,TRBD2,CASRGTTRSYNEQFF,TGTGCCAGCAGGGGGACTACACGATCCTACAATGAGCAGTTCTTC
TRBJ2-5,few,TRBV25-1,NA,CASSVTGVGETQYF,TGTGCCAGCAGTGTGACGGGGGTAGGAGAGACCCAGTACTTC
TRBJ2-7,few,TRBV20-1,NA,CSASSGYEQYF,TGCAGTGCTAGTTCCGGTTACGAGCAGTACTTC
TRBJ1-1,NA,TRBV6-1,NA,CASSEGRRLGNTEAFF,TGTGCCAGCAGTGAAGGGCGGAGACTGGGGAACACTGAAGCTTTCTTT
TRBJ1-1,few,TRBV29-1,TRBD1,CSVDRSGNTEAFF,TGCAGCGTGGACAGGTCGGGGAACACTGAAGCTTTCTTT
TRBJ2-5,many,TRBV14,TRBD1,CASSQDRGHEYF,TGTGCCAGCAGCCAGGACAGGGGGCATGAGTACTTC
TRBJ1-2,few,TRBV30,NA,CAWSETGYTF,TGTGCCTGGAGTGAGACTGGCTACACCTTC
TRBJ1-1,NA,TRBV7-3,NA,CASSLGPGNTEAFF,TGTGCCAGCAGCTTGGGCCCAGGGAACACTGAAGCTTTCTTT
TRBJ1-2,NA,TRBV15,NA,CATSRDFGYTF,TGTGCCACCAGCAGAGATTTTGGCTACACCTTC
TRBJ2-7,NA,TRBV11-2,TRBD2,CASSPSAGGSYEQYF,TGTGCCAGCAGCCCTTCGGCGGGGGGATCCTACGAGCAGTACTTC
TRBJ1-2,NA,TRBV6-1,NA,CASSEATRAVYGYTF,TGTGCCAGCAGTGAAGCAACCAGGGCGGTCTATGGCTACACCTTC
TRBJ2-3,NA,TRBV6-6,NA,CASSSTSGTRGTQYF,TGTGCCAGCAGTTCCACCAGCGGAACAAGAGGTACGCAGTATTTT